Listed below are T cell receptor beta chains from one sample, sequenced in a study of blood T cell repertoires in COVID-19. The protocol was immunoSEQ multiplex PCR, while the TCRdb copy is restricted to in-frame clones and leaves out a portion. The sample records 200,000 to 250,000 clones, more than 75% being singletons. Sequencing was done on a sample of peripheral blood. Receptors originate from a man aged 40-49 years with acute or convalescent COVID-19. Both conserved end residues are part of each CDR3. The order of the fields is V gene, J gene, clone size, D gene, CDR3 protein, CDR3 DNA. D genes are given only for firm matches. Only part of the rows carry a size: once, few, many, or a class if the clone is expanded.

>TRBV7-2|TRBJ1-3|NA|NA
CASSPQTGGNTIYF
TGTGCCAGCAGCCCCCAGACAGGCGGAAACACCATATATTTT
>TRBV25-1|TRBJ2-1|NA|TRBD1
CASSESVGQGAIGEQFF
TGTGCCAGCAGTGAAAGCGTGGGACAGGGGGCAATCGGGGAGCAGTTCTTC
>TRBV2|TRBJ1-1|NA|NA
CASRRGNTEAFF
TGTGCCAGCAGGCGGGGGAACACTGAAGCTTTCTTT
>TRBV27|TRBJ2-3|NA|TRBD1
CASSRALGTGIYSQYF
TGTGCCAGCAGCCGTGCATTGGGGACAGGGATCTACAGCCAGTATTTT
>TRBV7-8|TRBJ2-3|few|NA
CASSLVGGDTQYF
TGTGCCAGCAGCTTAGTAGGGGGAGATACGCAGTATTTT
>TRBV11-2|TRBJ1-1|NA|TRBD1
CASSLVVAGQGGLNTEAFF
TGTGCCAGCAGCTTAGTAGTGGCTGGACAGGGGGGATTGAACACTGAAGCTTTCTTT
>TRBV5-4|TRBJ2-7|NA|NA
CASSLVTEPLKYEQYF
TGTGCCAGCAGCTTGGTGACGGAGCCCCTGAAATACGAGCAGTACTTC
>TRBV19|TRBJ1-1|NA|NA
CASKQGPYTEAFF
TGTGCCAGTAAACAGGGACCCTACACTGAAGCTTTCTTT
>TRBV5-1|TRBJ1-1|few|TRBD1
CASSQQGTEAFF
TGCGCCAGCAGCCAACAGGGGACTGAAGCTTTCTTT
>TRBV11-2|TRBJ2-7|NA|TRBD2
CASSPVGTSGSSYEQYF
TGTGCCAGCAGCCCCGTTGGGACTAGCGGGAGTTCCTACGAGCAGTACTTC
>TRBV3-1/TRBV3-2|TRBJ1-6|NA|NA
CASSPWEGLNSPLHF
TGTGCCAGCAGCCCCTGGGAGGGCCTCAATTCACCCCTCCACTTT
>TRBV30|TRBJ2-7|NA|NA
CAWGGNSYEQYF
TGTGCCTGGGGCGGGAACTCCTACGAGCAGTACTTC
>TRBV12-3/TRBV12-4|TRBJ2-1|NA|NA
CASSLRNEQFF
TGTGCCAGCAGTTTACGGAATGAGCAGTTCTTC
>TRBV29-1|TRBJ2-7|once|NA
CSVERGGYEQYF
TGCAGCGTTGAGCGGGGAGGCTACGAGCAGTACTTC
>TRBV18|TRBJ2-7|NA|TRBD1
CASAQGASYEQYF
TGTGCCAGCGCGCAGGGGGCTTCCTACGAGCAGTACTTC
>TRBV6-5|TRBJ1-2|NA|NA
CATSRSPLSNYGYTF
TGTGCCACCTCCAGATCCCCCCTTTCTAACTATGGCTACACCTTC
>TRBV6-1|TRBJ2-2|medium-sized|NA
CASSEAQWGPGELFF
TGTGCCAGCAGTGAAGCGCAGTGGGGCCCCGGGGAGCTGTTTTTT
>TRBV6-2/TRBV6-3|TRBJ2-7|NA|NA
CASSYDAGYYEQYF
TGTGCCAGCAGTTACGACGCGGGGTACTACGAGCAGTACTTC
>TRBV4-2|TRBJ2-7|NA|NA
CASSQGSPNRATYEQYF
TGTGCCAGCAGCCAAGGGAGCCCGAACAGGGCCACCTACGAGCAGTACTTC
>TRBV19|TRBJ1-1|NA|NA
CASLPNRDVSEAFF
TGTGCCAGTTTACCCAACAGGGATGTAAGTGAAGCTTTCTTT
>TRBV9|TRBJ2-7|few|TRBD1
CASSVEGRGSYEQYF
TGTGCCAGCAGCGTAGAGGGCAGGGGGTCCTACGAGCAGTACTTC
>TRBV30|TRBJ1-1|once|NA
CAWGTRQVMNTEAFF
TGTGCCTGGGGAACCCGACAGGTCATGAACACTGAAGCTTTCTTT
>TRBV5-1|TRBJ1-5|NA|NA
CASSLDPVRNQPQHF
TGCGCCAGCAGTTTGGACCCCGTACGGAATCAGCCCCAGCATTTT
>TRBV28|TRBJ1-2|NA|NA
CASRRDPGASYGYTF
TGTGCCAGCAGGCGTGACCCAGGGGCTTCCTATGGCTACACCTTC
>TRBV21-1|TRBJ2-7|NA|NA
CASRIGGASNSSYEQYF
TGTGCCAGCAGGATCGGGGGGGCCAGTAATAGCTCCTACGAGCAGTACTTC
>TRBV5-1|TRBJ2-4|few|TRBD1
CASYLDRGNIQYF
TGCGCCAGCTATCTTGACAGGGGAAACATTCAGTACTTC